This T cell receptor (beta chain) was sequenced for a study of shared clonotypes between healthy human individuals. Study-wide background: Per-donor plates numbered three CD4 naive, three CD4 memory, two CD8 naive and one CD8 memory.

Some clones are missing from TCRdb's copy, which holds only in-frame ones; the method was immunoSEQ multiplex PCR. The table lists 2 million to 2.5 million clones, approximately 90% of them singletons. CD4+ cell separation produced CD45RA+ naive and CD45RA-negative memory subsets. The CDR3 has 14 amino acids. The ends were cut back, 7 bases at V and 5 bases at J, with 14 bases in the middle. Germline values: CDR1 LNHDA, CDR2 SQIVND (reference sequence). What was sequenced was naive CD4+ T cells from PBMCs. Subset meaning: CD45RA+ positively selected. This sequence joins TRBV19 and TRBJ2-2; D is unresolved. The receptor comes from a young man in good health. Some clones in this sample may be carry-over from other donors' samples. Written as DNA, the CDR3 is TGTGCCAGTAAGAAGAGGTTTGGGACCGGGGAGCTGTTTTTT. The encoded protein is CASKKRFGTGELFF.